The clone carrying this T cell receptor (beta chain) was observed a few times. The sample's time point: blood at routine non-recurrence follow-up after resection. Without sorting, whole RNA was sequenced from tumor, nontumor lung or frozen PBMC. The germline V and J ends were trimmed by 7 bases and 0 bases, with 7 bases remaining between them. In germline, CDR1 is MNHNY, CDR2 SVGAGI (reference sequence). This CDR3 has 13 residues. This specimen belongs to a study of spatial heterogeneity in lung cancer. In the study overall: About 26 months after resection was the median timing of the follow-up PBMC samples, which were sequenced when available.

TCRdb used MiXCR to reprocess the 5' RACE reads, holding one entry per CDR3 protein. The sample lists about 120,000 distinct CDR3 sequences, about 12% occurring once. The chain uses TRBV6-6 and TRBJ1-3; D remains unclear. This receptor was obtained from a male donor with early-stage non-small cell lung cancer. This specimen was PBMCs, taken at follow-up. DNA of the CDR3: TGTGCCAGCACTATTTTCTCTGGAAACACCATATATTTT. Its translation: CASTIFSGNTIYF.